What follows are 24 T cell receptor beta chains derived from one specimen sequenced in a study of CD8+ T cells in alopecia areata. Sequencing relied on a cDNA template that was reverse transcribed from extracted RNA. Only in-frame clones appear in the TCRdb table, and some are missing; sequencing was by immunoSEQ multiplex PCR. The table shows tens of thousands of clones, with approximately 60% occurring only once. The source was CD8+ T cells sorted from blood, collected at week 0. Source of these receptors: a human donor with alopecia areata.

V gene TRBV7-8 combines with J gene TRBJ2-1; TRBD2 agrees at 11 bases. The germline V gene encodes CDR1 SGHVS and CDR2 FQNEAQ. J was trimmed by 6 bases and V by 1 base; bases with no gene match: 5. The CDR3 length is 16 residues. In nucleotides, the CDR3 is TGTGCCAGCAGCTTAGTTTGGGGACTAGCGGCCAATGAGCAGTTCTTC. Its translation: CASSLVWGLAANEQFF.

The V and J genes are TRBV4-1 and TRBJ2-6, with TRBD1 matching over 7 bases. The germline V gene encodes CDR1 MGHRA and CDR2 YSYEKL. CDR3 length: 18 amino acids. Trimming removed 3 bases from V and 0 bases from J; junction bases left unmatched: 8. The CDR3 sequence: CASSHFRTGPSGANVLTF. CDR3 bases: TGCGCCAGCAGCCACTTCCGGACAGGACCCTCTGGGGCCAACGTCCTGACTTTC.

This chain links TRBV29-1 with TRBJ2-1; D gene uncertain. The V and J ends lost 1 base and 7 bases respectively, with 8 bases between them. The CDR3 is 12 residues long. Germline CDR1 SQVTM, CDR2 ANQGSEA. The CDR3, as DNA: TGCAGCGTTGAAGCGGTGGGAAATGAGCAGTTCTTC. Its protein is CSVEAVGNEQFF.

The gene calls are TRBV5-1 and TRBJ2-7, with 13 bases aligning to TRBD2. V shed 5 bases and J 5 bases; nucleotides not matched to a gene: 7. CDR3 length: 15 amino acids. The germline V gene has CDR1 SGHRS and CDR2 YFSETQ. CDR3 protein: CASRSTSGGAHEQYF. Written as DNA, the CDR3 is TGCGCCAGCAGATCTACTAGCGGGGGGGCTCACGAGCAGTACTTC.

The rearrangement links TRBV7-9 to TRBJ2-5; D unresolved. Trimming took off 2 bases at V and 5 bases at J, with 12 bases between the two ends. Germline V gene sequence: CDR1 SEHNR, CDR2 FQNEAQ (reference sequence). This CDR3 spans 14 amino acids. CDR3 in DNA: TGTGCCAGCAGCTTATTCGAGACGTTCGAGACCCAGTACTTC. This encodes CASSLFETFETQYF.

This clone was detected a few times. This chain uses TRBV7-9 with TRBJ1-1; a weak D match, TRBD1 (5 bases). CDR1 is SEHNR, CDR2 FQNEAQ, per germline (reference sequence). Trimming pared 7 bases from V and 5 bases from J, leaving 11 bases between. CDR3 length: 12 residues. The CDR3 region is CASNLRGTEAFF. The DNA of the CDR3 is TGTGCCAGCAATCTAAGGGGAACTGAAGCTTTCTTT.

This clone has at least ten counts. The same CDR3 arises from other DNA sequences in this sample as well. V usage is TRBV14 and J usage is TRBJ1-1; D not resolved. Trimming left V 1 base short and J 0 bases short, with 9 bases between. The CDR3 runs to 15 residues. Germline V gene data show CDR1 as SGHDN and CDR2 as FVKESK. In nucleotides, the CDR3 is TGTGCCAGCAGCCAAGGAAACAGCTTGAACACTGAAGCTTTCTTT. It encodes CASSQGNSLNTEAFF.

V gene TRBV13 combines with J gene TRBJ1-2; tentative D call: TRBD1 (5 bases). Germline CDR1 and CDR2: PRHDT and FYEKMQ (reference sequence). The V gene lost 5 bases and the J gene lost 4 bases, with 14 bases spanning the gap. CDR3 length: 14 residues. The chain's CDR3 is CASSPPGGTYGYTF. The CDR3, as DNA: TGTGCCAGCAGCCCTCCCGGGGGAACCTATGGCTACACCTTC.

CDR3 residues: CASRPPGGETQYF. The CDR3 coding sequence is TGTGCCAGCCGACCCCCAGGGGGAGAGACCCAGTACTTC. The V and J genes are TRBV11-2 and TRBJ2-5; 7 bases agree with TRBD1. The CDR3 sequence is 13 residues long. CDR1 is SGHAT, CDR2 FQNNGV, per germline. J gave up 4 bases and V 8 bases, and 7 bases lay outside the gene matches.

This clone was observed a handful of times. J is TRBJ2-2 and V is TRBV5-1; TRBD1 aligns across 8 bases. Germline values: CDR1 SGHRS, CDR2 YFSETQ. The CDR3 loop spans 17 amino acids. J was trimmed by 0 bases and V by 0 bases; bases with no gene match: 4. The CDR3 region is CASSLALGQANTGELFF. CDR3 coding DNA: TGCGCCAGCAGCTTGGCCTTGGGACAGGCGAACACCGGGGAGCTGTTTTTT. Filled out from reference TRBV5-1 and TRBJ2-2, the complete variable domain reads KAGVTQTPRYLIKTRGQQVTLSCSPISGHRSVSWYQQTPGQGLQFLFEYFSETQRNKGNFPGRFSGRQFSNSRSEMNVSTLELGDSALYLCASSLALGQANTGELFFGEGSRLTVL.

The gene calls are TRBV5-6 and TRBJ1-1, with D unresolved. V was trimmed by 0 bases and J by 6 bases, leaving 3 bases between them. Per the germline V gene, CDR1 is SGHDT and CDR2 is YYEEEE. The CDR3 length is 11 residues. CDR3: CASSLGAEAFF. As DNA, the CDR3 is TGTGCCAGCAGCTTGGGAGCTGAAGCTTTCTTT. Based on the CDR3 plus reference TRBV5-6 and TRBJ1-1, the full variable domain is DAGVTQSPTHLIKTRGQQVTLRCSPKSGHDTVSWYQQALGQGPQFIFQYYEEEERQRGNFPDRFSGHQFPNYSSELNVNALLLGDSALYLCASSLGAEAFFGQGTRLTVV.

The rearrangement uses TRBV29-1 and TRBJ1-1; D remains unclear. Germline loops: CDR1 SQVTM, CDR2 ANQGSEA. CDR3 length: 11 amino acids. V was trimmed by 7 bases and J by 2 bases, leaving 8 bases between them. The CDR3 DNA reads TGCAGCGACCCGAATAACACTGAAGCTTTCTTT. Its protein is CSDPNNTEAFF.

The rearrangement uses TRBV5-6 and TRBJ2-7; 7 bases agree with TRBD1. Losses at the gene ends were 0 bases for V and 6 bases for J; bases not matched to a gene: 12. Germline V gene sequence: CDR1 SGHDT, CDR2 YYEEEE. The CDR3 has 16 amino acids. The CDR3 DNA is TGTGCCAGCAGCTTGGGACCGACAGGGTCAACGTTCGAGCAGTACTTC. Translating gives CASSLGPTGSTFEQYF.

This chain joins TRBV14 and TRBJ2-3; D remains unclear. CDR1 is SGHDN, CDR2 FVKESK, per germline. This CDR3 has 14 amino acids. Trimming took 0 bases from V and 6 from J, leaving 10 bases between them. CDR3 residues: CASSQDFTPDTQYF. CDR3 in DNA: TGTGCCAGCAGCCAAGACTTCACTCCGGATACGCAGTATTTT.

This clone was found a few times. The chain recombines TRBV21-1 with TRBJ2-1; the table's D call, TRBD1, was not checked against the DNA. TRBV21-1 is assigned pseudogene status. The CDR3 is 16 residues long. The CDR3 spells CARVTGATSSYNEQFF. In DNA, the CDR3 is TGTGCCAGAGTTACAGGGGCTACTAGCTCCTACAATGAGCAGTTCTTC.

The chain has TRBV7-9 and TRBJ1-1; 7 positions agree with TRBD1. The CDR3 length is 15 residues. After removal of 5 bases from V and 9 bases from J, the junction contained 15 bases not matched to a gene. CDR1 and CDR2 (germline): SEHNR, FQNEAQ (reference sequence). The CDR3 here is CASSPTTGTTFQAFF. The CDR3 region has the DNA TGTGCCAGCAGCCCCACGACAGGGACAACGTTTCAAGCTTTCTTT.

V is TRBV7-9 and J is TRBJ1-2, with a tentative D call TRBD1 (5 bases). The germline CDR1 and CDR2 sequences are SEHNR and FQNEAQ (reference sequence). The V and J ends lost 3 bases and 0 bases respectively, with 14 bases between them. This CDR3 has 16 residues. The CDR3 region has the DNA TGTGCCAGCAGCTTTGGTCGGGACCGACCTAACTATGGCTACACCTTC. It yields the protein CASSFGRDRPNYGYTF.

The rearrangement uses TRBV5-1 and TRBJ1-2, with 11 bases that match TRBD1. This CDR3 is built from 15 residues. Germline V gene lookup returns CDR1 SGHRS and CDR2 YFSETQ. V was pared by 3 bases and J by 7 bases, with 8 bases of the junction left unmatched. CDR3 in amino acids: CASSSGTGGGPGYTF. DNA of the CDR3: TGCGCCAGCAGCTCCGGGACAGGGGGAGGACCTGGCTACACCTTC.

This clone occurred many times. V and J are TRBV2 and TRBJ1-5; 7 positions agree with TRBD1. V lost 0 bases to trimming and J lost 3 bases; unmatched junction nucleotides: 8. The germline gives CDR1 SNHLY, CDR2 FYNNEI. The CDR3 runs to 17 residues. The CDR3: CASSEAPGTVDNQPQHF. DNA for the CDR3: TGTGCCAGCAGTGAAGCGCCCGGGACAGTTGACAATCAGCCCCAGCATTTT.

This clone was recorded a few times. The V gene is TRBV15, the J gene TRBJ1-4; D unresolved. Trimming removed 8 bases from V and 0 bases from J, with 7 bases in between. This CDR3 spans 13 amino acids. Per germline, CDR1 LNHNV and CDR2 YYDKDF (reference sequence). The CDR3 DNA is TGTGCCACCGGCGACGCAACTAATGAAAAACTGTTTTTT. Protein sequence: CATGDATNEKLFF.

The chain links TRBV19 to TRBJ1-5; no definite D call. The CDR3 is 15 amino acids. Germline CDR1 LNHDA, CDR2 SQIVND (reference sequence). Trimming stripped 3 bases from V and 0 bases from J, with 9 bases between. CDR3 protein: CASSIARLSNQPQHF. The CDR3 DNA reads TGTGCCAGTAGTATCGCCAGGCTTAGCAATCAGCCCCAGCATTTT.

V is TRBV4-3 and J is TRBJ1-1; the D is unclear. Looked up from germline, CDR1 is LGHNA and CDR2 is YSLEER. Trimming pared 0 bases from V and 4 bases from J, leaving 12 bases between. The CDR3 is 15 residues long. For the CDR3, the DNA is TGCGCCAGCAGCCAAGATGCCGGGGTGGGCACTGAAGCTTTCTTT. Translating gives CASSQDAGVGTEAFF.

V usage is TRBV5-6 and J usage is TRBJ2-1; 7 bases agree with TRBD2. Germline V gene lookup returns CDR1 SGHDT and CDR2 YYEEEE. Losses at the gene ends were 4 bases for V and 4 bases for J; bases not matched to a gene: 8. This CDR3 comprises 15 residues. The CDR3, as DNA: TGTGCCAGCAGCATTAAGGGGAGGGTTTACAATGAGCAGTTCTTC. It is translated as CASSIKGRVYNEQFF.

In its sample, this clone was seen a few times. The rearrangement joins TRBV4-1 to TRBJ2-1, with TRBD2 as a possible D gene (6 bases). This CDR3 is built from 15 residues. The ends were cut back, 2 bases at V and 10 bases at J, with 18 bases in the middle. From germline, CDR1 is MGHRA and CDR2 YSYEKL. In DNA form, the CDR3 reads TGCGCCAGCAGCCAACAAACGGGAGTAAAAGGAGAGCAGTTCTTC. Amino acid sequence: CASSQQTGVKGEQFF.